The 10 T cell receptor beta chains below all came from one sample that was sequenced in a study of human T cells and chemical hapten exposure. The time point is: pre-sensitization, week 0. The treatment here: therapeutic diphenylcyclopropenone sensitization with weekly scalp DPC. TCRdb processed the RACE reads anew with MiXCR; each CDR3 protein has one entry. The sample lists under 200,000 distinct CDR3 sequences; more than 25% were seen once. The specimen comprised whole blood, sampled in connection with sensitization to the hapten diphenylcyclopropenone (DPC). Receptor source: a woman aged 25-40 years with alopecia areata. Some clones in this sample may be carry-over from other donors' samples.

This clonotype was detected only a few times. V and J are TRBV7-9 and TRBJ2-7; no clear D gene. CDR3 length: 12 residues. Germline lookup yields CDR1 SEHNR and CDR2 FQNEAQ (reference sequence). V was cut by 5 bases and J by 5 bases, with 10 bases left in between. CDR3 sequence reads: CASSTERNEQYF. As DNA, the CDR3 is TGTGCCAGCAGCACGGAGAGAAACGAGCAGTACTTC.

V and J are TRBV7-6 and TRBJ1-6; D is unresolved. V was pared by 5 bases and J by 4 bases, with 24 bases between. Germline assignment: CDR1 SGHVS and CDR2 FNYEAQ. The CDR3 is made up of 19 amino acids. CDR3 residues: CASSRRSNSAHPYNSPLHF. CDR3 coding DNA: TGTGCCAGCAGCCGCCGATCCAACTCGGCACACCCTTATAATTCACCCCTCCACTTT.

V is TRBV19 and J is TRBJ1-5; a possible D gene is TRBD1 (6 bases). The CDR3 loop spans 15 amino acids. V was cut by 6 bases and J by 0 bases, with 12 bases left in between. Germline assignment: CDR1 LNHDA and CDR2 SQIVND (reference sequence). The CDR3 here is CASRWTDLSNQPQHF. As DNA, the CDR3 is TGTGCCAGTAGGTGGACAGACCTTAGCAATCAGCCCCAGCATTTT.

This chain connects TRBV25-1 to TRBJ2-5, with a weak D call TRBD2 (6 bases). This CDR3 is 13 amino acids long. Deletions cut 3 bases from V and 5 bases from J, with 10 bases between. Germline-derived CDR1 and CDR2 are MGHDK and SYGVNS. The CDR3 DNA follows: TGTGCCAGCAGTGAGCCAGGGAGGGAGACCCAGTACTTC. This gives the protein CASSEPGRETQYF.

The rearrangement uses TRBV20-1 and TRBJ2-1; D is unclear. V lost 4 bases and J 2 bases, leaving 12 bases between the germline ends. This CDR3 contains 14 residues. Germline V lookup: CDR1 DFQATT, CDR2 SNEGSKA (reference sequence). CDR3 coding DNA: TGCAGTGCTATCCTCCGCAGGACCTACAATGAGCAGTTCTTC. It specifies CSAILRRTYNEQFF.

The chain has TRBV28 and TRBJ1-2; no reliable D call. This CDR3 region has 16 residues. V lost 4 bases, J lost 3 bases, and 18 bases lay in between. Germline assignment: CDR1 MDHEN and CDR2 SYDVKM. The CDR3 protein is CASSSAGLPHDYGYTF. CDR3 nucleotide sequence: TGTGCCAGCAGTTCGGCAGGACTTCCACACGACTATGGCTACACCTTC.

This clonotype occurred a few times. The rearrangement uses TRBV28 and TRBJ1-2; possibly TRBD1 for D (5 bases). Germline assignment: CDR1 MDHEN and CDR2 SYDVKM. The length of the CDR3 is 13 residues. Trimming left V 4 bases short and J 4 bases short, with 10 bases between. CDR3 in amino acids: CASSWDLRYGYTF. CDR3 coding DNA: TGTGCCAGCAGTTGGGACTTACGCTATGGCTACACCTTC.

This clonotype was found a few times. For the CDR3, the DNA is TGTGCCAGCAGCTTTGGTGTCCGGGGGGGCACAGATACGCAGTATTTT. This sequence encodes CASSFGVRGGTDTQYF. The chain links TRBV7-2 to TRBJ2-3; 7 positions match TRBD2. Germline V gene sequence: CDR1 SGHTA, CDR2 FQGNSA. This CDR3 is 16 amino acids long. Losses at the gene ends were 3 bases for V and 1 base for J; bases not matched to a gene: 7.

In its sample, this clonotype was seen a few times. This chain uses TRBV11-2 with TRBJ1-4; possibly TRBD1 for D (6 bases). Trimming took 7 bases from V and 8 from J, leaving 17 bases between them. Germline V CDR1 and CDR2: SGHAT, FQNNGV. CDR3 length: 14 amino acids. CDR3 coding DNA: TGTGCCAGCACCGGGGACACGGACGGGGAAAAACTGTTTTTT. As protein: CASTGDTDGEKLFF.

J is TRBJ1-2 and V is TRBV20-1, with D possibly being TRBD1 (6 bases). V was clipped by 0 bases and J by 4 bases, with 18 bases between them. This CDR3 has 16 residues. The V gene's germline CDR1 is DFQATT and CDR2 SNEGSKA (reference sequence). The CDR3 region has the DNA TGCAGTGCTAGAGATACGGGACACTCGGTCGTCTATGGCTACACCTTC. It yields the protein CSARDTGHSVVYGYTF.